Described below is a single T cell receptor beta chain sequence and its context. This clone's antigen is unknown. HCMV serostatus was determined by detecting HCMV-specific IgG in serum with a commercial ELISA kit. Ficoll density gradient centrifugation was used to isolate peripheral blood mononuclear cells from blood. From the cysteine up to the phenylalanine, the CDR3 has a length of 16 residues. This entry has no DNA. From the germline V gene (reference sequence), CDR1 is SEHNR and CDR2 is FQNEAQ. The instrument given in TCRdb is Illumina HiSeq 2000. TCR beta cDNA libraries were made by 5'RACE template switching that added a universal primer site and unique molecular identifiers. cDNA synthesis was primed from the TCR beta constant segment, followed by two successive PCR amplification steps. On the study's bioinformatics: MIGEC was used to demultiplex reads and group the reads by UMI, and MiTCR was used to assemble and quantify clonotypes. To exclude erroneous sequences, only TCR cDNA sequences supported by at least two reads were retained. The tcR package was used for downstream repertoire analysis, and clonotypes were matched across fractions by CDR3 nucleotide sequence plus V segment. VDJmatch was used to annotate antigen specificity against VDJdb, with one amino acid substitution in CDR3 permitted. After the reads were reprocessed by TCRdb, one entry was made per CDR3 protein sequence, with no DNA. TCRdb, not the authors, supplied the V and J calls. The data table for this sample lists more than 400,000 distinct CDR3 sequences. 7.3% of the sample belongs to the ten largest clones.

This sample is drawn from a study of T cells expressing NK-cell markers (TCRdb year 2020). General notes on the study: TCR beta-chain repertoires were profiled in sorted CD3+CD56+NKG2C+, CD3+CD56+NKG2C- and CD3+CD56-NKG2C+ T-cell subsets from several donors. Seven of the eight sequenced donors were HCMV-seropositive and one was HCMV-seronegative. The eight sequenced donors were randomly selected healthy volunteers, three men and five women. Sequencing of the libraries produced 2 x 150 bp reads on Illumina HiSeq 2000/2500, MiSeq or NextSeq.

Points the paper makes about the study in general: Whether the expanded NKG2C-expressing T cell clones were specific for HCMV antigens remained unclear. For about 6 donors, the dominant CD3+CD56+NKG2C+ clonotypes were among the top 10 CD8+ clonotypes and accounted for roughly 1.0-7.5% of CD8+ T cells. Those dominant clonotypes were again the most abundant among CD3+CD56-NKG2C+ cells in a few donors, at roughly 25-60.1%.

Sequencing was performed on blood T cells: a sorted CD56 or NKG2C T cell subset, CD4+ or CD8+ T cells, or bulk PBMC T cells (not recorded which). The rearranged segments are TRBV7-9 and TRBJ1-5. The origin of this receptor is a woman aged 18 to 69 in good health. The CDR3 protein sequence reads: CASSLGTHSLNQPQHF. When the CDR3 is completed using the reference TRBV7-9 and TRBJ1-5 genes on either side, the full variable domain is DTGVSQNPRHKITKRGQNVTFRCDPISEHNRLYWYRQTLGQGPEFLTYFQNEAQLEKSRLLSDRFSAERPKGSFSTLEIQRTEQGDSAMYLCASSLGTHSLNQPQHFGDGTRLSIL.